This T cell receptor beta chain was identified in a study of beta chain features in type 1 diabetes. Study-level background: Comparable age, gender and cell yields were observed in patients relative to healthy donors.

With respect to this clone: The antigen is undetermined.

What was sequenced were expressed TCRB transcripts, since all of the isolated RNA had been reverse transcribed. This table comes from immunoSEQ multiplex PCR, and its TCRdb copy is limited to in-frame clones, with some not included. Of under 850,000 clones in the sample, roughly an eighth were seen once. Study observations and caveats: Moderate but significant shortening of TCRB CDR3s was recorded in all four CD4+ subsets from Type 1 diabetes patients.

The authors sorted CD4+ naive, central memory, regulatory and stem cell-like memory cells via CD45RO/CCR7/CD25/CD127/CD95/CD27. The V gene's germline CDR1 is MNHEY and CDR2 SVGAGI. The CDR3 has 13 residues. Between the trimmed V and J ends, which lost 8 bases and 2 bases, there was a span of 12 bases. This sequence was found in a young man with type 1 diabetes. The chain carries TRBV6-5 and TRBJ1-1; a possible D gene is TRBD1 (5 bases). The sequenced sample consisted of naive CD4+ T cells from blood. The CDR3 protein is CASFRDPNTEAFF. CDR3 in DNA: TGTGCCAGCTTTCGGGACCCCAACACTGAAGCTTTCTTT.